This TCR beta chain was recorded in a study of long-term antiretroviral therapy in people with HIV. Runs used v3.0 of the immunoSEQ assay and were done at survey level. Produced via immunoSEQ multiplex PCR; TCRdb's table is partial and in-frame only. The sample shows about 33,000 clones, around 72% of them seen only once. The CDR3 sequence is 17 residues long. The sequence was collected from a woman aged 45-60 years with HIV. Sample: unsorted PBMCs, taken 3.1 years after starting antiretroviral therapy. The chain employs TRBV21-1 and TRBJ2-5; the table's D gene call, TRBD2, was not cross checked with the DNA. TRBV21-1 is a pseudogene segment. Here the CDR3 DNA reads TGTGCCAGCAGCAAACTTAGGATGGGGAGTACAAAAGAGACCCAGTACTTC. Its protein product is CASSKLRMGSTKETQYF.